This TCR beta chain originates from a study of beta chain features in type 1 diabetes. Reverse transcription of all isolated RNA meant that expressed TCRB transcripts were sequenced. Produced via immunoSEQ multiplex PCR; TCRdb's table is partial and in-frame only. The table lists 150,000 or so clones, about 50% of them singletons. The single heparinised draw taken from each donor contained roughly 100 mL of blood on average. As for this clone: As yet, its antigen is unknown.

General observations from the study: For patients, the naive, central memory and Treg TCRB repertoires appeared more alike than for healthy donors.

Germline values: CDR1 SGHTA, CDR2 FQGNSA. The CDR3 has 19 amino acids. Trimming removed 2 bases at V and 1 base at J, with 21 bases between. The receptor's source is a man aged 18-30 years in good health. Input material: Tregs from blood. The chain carries TRBV7-2 and TRBJ2-1, with D maybe TRBD1 (6 bases). CDR3 loop: CASSLLSSGLRGSYNEQFF. The CDR3 nucleotides read TGTGCCAGCAGCTTATTATCCTCGGGGCTAAGGGGGTCCTACAATGAGCAGTTCTTC.